A selection of T cell receptor beta chains follows, all from one sample in a study of graft-versus-host responses after intestinal transplantation. Their target antigens are unknown. Clones were read by immunoSEQ multiplex PCR, and TCRdb kept only the in-frame ones, dropping some. The sample carries around 100,000 clones, 85% to 95% recorded once. This sample comprised unstimulated CD8+ T cells sorted from spleen or lymph node cells, obtained before transplant. The receptors shown here come from a human donor who was the organ donor for an intestinal transplant. Both conserved end residues are part of each CDR3. The D gene is left open where the match is weak. Some rows mark clone size as missing; the rest say once, few, many or name a class of expanded clone.

>NA|TRBJ1-5|NA|TRBV18
TGTGCCAGCTCACCAGGGGGTGGGAGCAATCAGCCCCAGCATTTT
CASSPGGGSNQPQHF
>NA|TRBJ2-3|TRBD2|TRBV27
TGTGCCAGCAGTTCCCTAGCAGGGGCGGGAGGGCTGACGGATACGCAGTATTTT
CASSSLAGAGGLTDTQYF
>NA|TRBJ2-2|TRBD2|TRBV4-3
TGCGCCAGCAGCCTCTCGACTAGCGGGAGGGCCTACACCGGGGAGCTGTTTTTT
CASSLSTSGRAYTGELFF
>NA|TRBJ1-5|NA|TRBV4-1
TGCGCCAGCAGCCAAGAATGGGGCCAGCCCCAGCATTTT
CASSQEWGQPQHF
>NA|TRBJ2-4|TRBD1|TRBV4-3
TGCGCCAGCAGCCAAGCAGACCGGGACAGAAACATTCAGTACTTC
CASSQADRDRNIQYF
>once|TRBJ2-1|NA|TRBV30
TGTGCCTGGATGGCCGGGGGGCGCTTGGGGTCCTACAATGAGCAGTTCTTC
CAWMAGGRLGSYNEQFF
>NA|TRBJ1-2|NA|TRBV6-1
TGTGCCAGCAGCCTACAGGGTTCCGATGGCTACACCTTC
CASSLQGSDGYTF
>NA|TRBJ2-7|NA|TRBV4-2
TGTGCCAGCAGCCAAGAAGTGGTCCGCTCCTACGAGCAGTACTTC
CASSQEVVRSYEQYF
>NA|TRBJ1-4|NA|TRBV27
TGTGCCAGCAGTTTGTGGGCAGGGAACGAAAAACTGTTTTTT
CASSLWAGNEKLFF
>NA|TRBJ2-7|NA|TRBV6-5
TGTGCCAGCAGTTACCTGGGCAGCCTCTACGAGCAGTACTTC
CASSYLGSLYEQYF
>NA|TRBJ2-7|NA|TRBV28
TGTGCCAGCAGTTTGGAAAACAGGGACTTTCGGGGGTACGAGCAGTACTTC
CASSLENRDFRGYEQYF
>NA|TRBJ2-7|NA|TRBV30
TGTGCCTGGAGTATCTTCCAGAACTACGAGCAGTACTTC
CAWSIFQNYEQYF
>NA|TRBJ1-2|NA|TRBV5-5
TGTGCCAGCAGCTTCAACGGGAATGGCTACACCTTC
CASSFNGNGYTF